This TCR beta chain was profiled in a study of blood T cell repertoires in COVID-19. The V gene end was trimmed by 0 bases and the J gene end by 3 bases; junction bases not matched to a gene: 8. The V gene's germline CDR1 is SGHVS and CDR2 FNYEAQ. CDR3 size: 16 residues. Recovered participants had two consecutive negative NP/OP PCR tests, healthcare professional clearance, or symptom resolution. Assay: immunoSEQ multiplex PCR; the TCRdb copy retains only in-frame clones and omits some. The sample carries about 270,000 clones, 88% recorded once. The sequence was collected from a woman in her fifties or sixties who had recovered from COVID-19. The chain employs TRBV7-6 and TRBJ2-7, with 7 bases identical to TRBD2. Sequencing input: PBMCs or T cells enriched from blood (not recorded which). CDR3 sequence (DNA): TGTGCCAGCAGCTTAGCGACGGCTAGCGGAGACTACGAGCAGTACTTC. This translates into CASSLATASGDYEQYF.